A selection of T cell receptor beta chains follows, all from one sample in a study of beta chain features in type 1 diabetes. Generated by immunoSEQ multiplex PCR, the TCRdb table keeps only in-frame clones and is missing some. Here the sample spans 100,000 to 150,000 clones, approximately 9% being singletons. Sequencing input: central memory CD4+ T cells from blood. The receptor source for this set is a man aged 25 to 40 with type 1 diabetes. The conserved cysteine and the conserved F or W are not part of the CDR3 here.

CDR3: ASSRGQGTDTQY
V: TRBV18
J: TRBJ2-3

CDR3: ASSRISGGAYEQY
V: TRBV6-6
J: TRBJ2-7

CDR3: ASSLKRAGQPQH
V: TRBV7-2
J: TRBJ1-5

CDR3: ASRSPTGGGYEQY
V: TRBV28
J: TRBJ2-7

CDR3: ASSGAETQY
V: TRBV7-8
J: TRBJ2-5

CDR3: ASSADRTTGELF
V: TRBV6-4
J: TRBJ2-2

CDR3: SVSRGNTEAF
V: TRBV29-1
J: TRBJ1-1

CDR3: ASSFMGAGGQPQH
V: TRBV7-2
J: TRBJ1-5

CDR3: ASSVVDRPNEKLF
V: TRBV9
J: TRBJ1-4

CDR3: ASSPGQVGNTEAF
V: TRBV5-1
J: TRBJ1-1

CDR3: ASSQDPTGEGEQY
V: TRBV4-1
J: TRBJ2-7

CDR3: ATQGYGSEAF
V: TRBV28
J: TRBJ1-1

CDR3: ASGRQGPYEQY
V: TRBV28
J: TRBJ2-7

CDR3: ASSPGEGNEKLF
V: TRBV7-9
J: TRBJ1-4

CDR3: SASGGDTQY
V: TRBV20-1
J: TRBJ2-3

CDR3: ASSPSQGLYEQY
V: TRBV18
J: TRBJ2-7

CDR3: ASSPTLGQETQY
V: TRBV2
J: TRBJ2-5

CDR3: AWLRGYSEQF
V: TRBV30
J: TRBJ2-1

CDR3: ASSVGGLGKDTQY
V: TRBV9
J: TRBJ2-3

CDR3: ATRQRQTSNQPQH
V: TRBV27
J: TRBJ1-5

CDR3: ASSFGGPSTDTQY
V: TRBV5-1
J: TRBJ2-3

CDR3: ATSRDRSAGELF
V: TRBV15
J: TRBJ2-2

CDR3: ASSLQALGGTGELF
V: TRBV7-2
J: TRBJ2-2

CDR3: ASSEEAQPYNEQF
V: TRBV6-1
J: TRBJ2-1

CDR3: SATKPKTGGDTQY
V: TRBV29-1
J: TRBJ2-3

CDR3: ASSSLAGGPYEQY
V: TRBV19
J: TRBJ2-7

CDR3: ASSPGAAQY
V: TRBV18
J: TRBJ2-5

CDR3: ASSPGTPEGEQF
V: TRBV4-2
J: TRBJ2-1

CDR3: ASSLRGPDTQY
V: TRBV5-6
J: TRBJ2-3

CDR3: ASSYSGARSYEQY
V: TRBV6-5
J: TRBJ2-7

CDR3: ASSYGQGVGEAF
V: TRBV28
J: TRBJ1-1

CDR3: ASSLFSGYEQY
V: TRBV11-3
J: TRBJ2-7

CDR3: ASSPVNSGQGYGYT
V: TRBV4-1
J: TRBJ1-2

CDR3: ASSSGLLSYNEQF
V: TRBV7-8
J: TRBJ2-1

CDR3: ASSRSGVSYEQY
V: TRBV5-4
J: TRBJ2-7

CDR3: ASSQDSSGSYEQY
V: TRBV7-2
J: TRBJ2-7

CDR3: ASSDDRGYNQPQH
V: TRBV19
J: TRBJ1-5

CDR3: ASGIPGTDPYGYT
V: TRBV28
J: TRBJ1-2

CDR3: ASSPWRGASYNEQF
V: TRBV7-9
J: TRBJ2-1

CDR3: ASSGGQGVKETQY
V: TRBV7-9
J: TRBJ2-5

CDR3: ASRKDRDTGELF
V: TRBV19
J: TRBJ2-2

CDR3: SVAQGRDTEAF
V: TRBV29-1
J: TRBJ1-1

CDR3: ASSPGLAGAVYNEQF
V: TRBV5-1
J: TRBJ2-1

CDR3: ASRGRDRVSYNSPLH
V: TRBV19
J: TRBJ1-6

CDR3: ASTIAGTDEQF
V: TRBV4-2
J: TRBJ2-1

CDR3: ASSIRDTTNQPQH
V: TRBV19
J: TRBJ1-5

CDR3: ASSGGQYQETQY
V: TRBV5-8
J: TRBJ2-5

CDR3: ASSLNRDSQETQY
V: TRBV18
J: TRBJ2-5

CDR3: AWSVRGTGNEKLF
V: TRBV30
J: TRBJ1-4

CDR3: ASSIGAENTEAF
V: TRBV19
J: TRBJ1-1

CDR3: ASSYSETQY
V: TRBV6-5
J: TRBJ2-5

CDR3: ASSLSTGDYEQY
V: TRBV28
J: TRBJ2-7

CDR3: ASSFGQTNSPLH
V: TRBV5-1
J: TRBJ1-6

CDR3: ASSVVSLANTGELF
V: TRBV9
J: TRBJ2-2